Each of the 32 T cell receptor beta chains below was sequenced from the same sample in a study of a mutant IDH1 vaccine in newly diagnosed glioma. Specified time point: week 35, safety follow-up. The study gave 300 ug of mutant IDH1 20-mer peptide per vaccine dose, with topical imiquimod. No antigen has been assigned to these receptors. Using immunoSEQ multiplex PCR, the repertoire was profiled, and TCRdb retains in-frame clones only, with some absent. The sample lists 40,000 to 55,000 clones, roughly 80% occurring once. Here the sequenced sample was PBMCs, taken from a glioma patient whose treatment included an IDH1 peptide vaccine. The receptors here all came from a middle-aged man with glioma.

The DNA for the CDR3 is TGTGCCAGTAGTATAGGGGGGACGGGCGGCTACACCTTC. Its translation is CASSIGGTGGYTF. The J gene is TRBJ1-2, the V gene TRBV19; D may be TRBD1 (5 bases). The germline gives CDR1 LNHDA, CDR2 SQIVND (reference sequence). V was trimmed by 1 base and J by 8 bases, leaving 11 bases between them. The CDR3 totals 13 residues.

This clone was recorded a few times. The chain has TRBV7-9 and TRBJ1-1; 7 positions match TRBD1. The CDR3 extends over 15 amino acids. J was trimmed by 5 bases and V by 5 bases; bases with no gene match: 11. Germline CDR1 and CDR2: SEHNR and FQNEAQ (reference sequence). The CDR3 nucleotides read TGTGCCAGCAGCCCGCGGGCACAGGGGAATACTGAAGCTTTCTTT. This gives the protein CASSPRAQGNTEAFF.

The chain uses TRBV10-1 and TRBJ1-5, with unresolved D. V dropped 3 bases and J dropped 15 bases, with 15 bases sitting between them. Germline CDR1 reads WNHNN; CDR2 reads SYGVQD (reference sequence). CDR3 length equals 12 residues. The CDR3 nucleotides read TGCGCCAGCAGTGATCCCCCTCAAGGGCGGCATTTT. Protein product: CASSDPPQGRHF.

The rearrangement uses TRBV5-6 and TRBJ1-1, with D perhaps TRBD1 (5 bases). The germline V and J ends were trimmed by 1 base and 3 bases, with 19 bases remaining between them. CDR3 length: 17 residues. Germline V gene lookup returns CDR1 SGHDT and CDR2 YYEEEE. The CDR3 sequence: CASSLFLASGRYTEAFF. The CDR3 nucleotides are TGTGCCAGCAGCTTGTTTCTAGCCTCAGGGAGGTACACTGAAGCTTTCTTT. The complete variable domain, with remaining parts taken from reference TRBV5-6 and TRBJ1-1, reads DAGVTQSPTHLIKTRGQQVTLRCSPKSGHDTVSWYQQALGQGPQFIFQYYEEEERQRGNFPDRFSGHQFPNYSSELNVNALLLGDSALYLCASSLFLASGRYTEAFFGQGTRLTVV.

This chain joins TRBV19 and TRBJ1-5; D remains unclear. The CDR3 spans 14 residues. Germline CDR1 and CDR2: LNHDA and SQIVND (reference sequence). Trimming cost V 7 bases and J 9 bases, with 19 bases left between them. The CDR3 here is CASKEEEGARPQHF. The CDR3 nucleotides are TGTGCCAGTAAGGAAGAAGAGGGCGCCCGGCCCCAGCATTTT.

CDR3 DNA sequence: TGTGCCAGCAGTGAGTTTCAAGAGACCCAGTACTTC. It encodes CASSEFQETQYF. This chain joins TRBV6-1 and TRBJ2-5, with D uncertain. The CDR3 consists of 12 residues. Germline CDR1 and CDR2: MNHNS and SASEGT. The V gene lost 3 bases and the J gene lost 2 bases, with 4 bases spanning the gap.

The chain is built from TRBV10-3 and TRBJ2-7, with D possibly being TRBD2 (5 bases). This CDR3 contains 13 residues. Germline V gene lookup returns CDR1 ENHRY and CDR2 SYGVKD. V was clipped by 10 bases and J by 1 base, with 14 bases between them. CDR3 DNA: TGTGCCACCCACCCTCCGGGGTCCTACGAGCAGTACTTC. Protein product: CATHPPGSYEQYF.

The chain is built from TRBV12-5 and TRBJ2-3; TRBD2 matches at 7 bases. The V gene end was trimmed by 0 bases and the J gene end by 4 bases; junction bases not matched to a gene: 7. Germline CDR1 LGHNT, CDR2 FRNRAP. The CDR3 is made up of 16 amino acids. In nucleotides, the CDR3 is TGTGCTAGTGGTTTGGTCGGGGGGTTGGGTCCAGATACGCAGTATTTT. Protein sequence: CASGLVGGLGPDTQYF.

This sequence joins TRBV19 and TRBJ1-1; D gene ambiguous. The V end was cut by 4 bases, the J end by 3 bases, with 0 bases between. Germline assignment: CDR1 LNHDA and CDR2 SQIVND (reference sequence). This CDR3 has 10 amino acids. This CDR3 reads CASSNTEAFF. CDR3 DNA sequence: TGTGCCAGTAGTAACACTGAAGCTTTCTTT.

The gene calls are TRBV30 and TRBJ1-2; unclear D gene. This CDR3 is 11 amino acids long. V gave up 1 base and J gave up 5 bases, with 5 bases separating them. The V gene's germline CDR1 is GTSNPN and CDR2 SVGIG (reference sequence). CDR3 nucleotides: TGTGCCTGGAGTGAGCGATATGGCTACACCTTC. Residues: CAWSERYGYTF. The complete variable domain, with remaining parts taken from reference TRBV30 and TRBJ1-2, reads SQTIHQWPATLVQPVGSPLSLECTVEGTSNPNLYWYRQAAGRGLQLLFYSVGIGQISSEVPQNLSASRPQDRQFILSSKKLLLSDSGFYLCAWSERYGYTFGSGTRLTVV.

The chain couples TRBV6-5 to TRBJ1-1, with D possibly TRBD1 on 6 matching bases. Germline-derived CDR1 and CDR2 are MNHEY and SVGAGI. V was cut by 4 bases and J by 2 bases, with 8 bases left in between. This CDR3 is built from 13 residues. The CDR3: CASSSQGNTEAFF. The DNA for the CDR3 is TGTGCCAGCAGTTCACAGGGTAACACTGAAGCTTTCTTT.

V gene TRBV7-9 combines with J gene TRBJ1-1; maybe TRBD1 (6 bases). The germline gives CDR1 SEHNR, CDR2 FQNEAQ (reference sequence). The CDR3 contains 14 residues. V lost 2 bases and J lost 3, with 10 bases in between. The CDR3 region has the DNA TGTGCCAGCAGCTTATGGCAGGGGTACACTGAAGCTTTCTTT. Translating it yields CASSLWQGYTEAFF.

The chain links TRBV7-9 to TRBJ2-3, with D possibly being TRBD2 (5 bases). The CDR3 extends over 16 amino acids. The germline V gene has CDR1 SEHNR and CDR2 FQNEAQ (reference sequence). V lost 1 base and J 5 bases, leaving 16 bases between the germline ends. As DNA, the CDR3 is TGTGCCAGCAGCTTAGGAATTGTCGGGGTGAAAGATACGCAGTATTTT. This sequence encodes CASSLGIVGVKDTQYF. Full variable domain (rest looked up from reference TRBV7-9 and TRBJ2-3): DTGVSQNPRHKITKRGQNVTFRCDPISEHNRLYWYRQTLGQGPEFLTYFQNEAQLEKSRLLSDRFSAERPKGSFSTLEIQRTEQGDSAMYLCASSLGIVGVKDTQYFGPGTRLTVL.

J is TRBJ1-1 and V is TRBV29-1; D may be TRBD1 (5 bases). Germline lookup yields CDR1 SQVTM and CDR2 ANQGSEA. The CDR3 loop spans 13 amino acids. Deletions cut 2 bases from V and 5 bases from J, with 12 bases between. This chain's CDR3 is CSVESEGLTEAFF. In DNA, the CDR3 is TGCAGCGTTGAATCGGAGGGGCTAACTGAAGCTTTCTTT. Supplemented by reference TRBV29-1 and TRBJ1-1, the full variable domain reads SAVISQKPSRDICQRGTSLTIQCQVDSQVTMMFWYRQQPGQSLTLIATANQGSEATYESGFVIDKFPISRPNLTFSTLTVSNMSPEDSSIYLCSVESEGLTEAFFGQGTRLTVV.

This sequence joins TRBV5-4 and TRBJ2-7; D possibly corresponds to TRBD1 (6 bases). CDR3 length: 13 amino acids. From germline, CDR1 is SGHNT and CDR2 YYREEE (reference sequence). V was clipped by 4 bases and J by 6 bases, with 14 bases between them. CDR3 nucleotide sequence: TGTGCCAGCAGCCAGATGGGGGCGTTCGAGCAGTACTTC. This encodes CASSQMGAFEQYF.

V is TRBV10-2 and J is TRBJ2-1; no reliable D call. The CDR3 runs to 12 residues. Trimming pared 6 bases from V and 6 bases from J, leaving 9 bases between. The germline V gene encodes CDR1 WSHSY and CDR2 SAAADI. CDR3: CASRSGLNEQFF. CDR3 DNA: TGCGCCAGCAGGTCGGGCCTCAATGAGCAGTTCTTC.

The gene calls are TRBV9 and TRBJ2-7; D is possibly TRBD1 or TRBD2 (5 bases each). The germline V gene has CDR1 SGDLS and CDR2 YYNGEE. V was pared by 0 bases and J by 2 bases, with 12 bases between. The CDR3 contains 15 residues. The CDR3 reads CASSVGEGRTYEQYF. CDR3 bases: TGTGCCAGCAGCGTAGGAGAGGGACGGACCTACGAGCAGTACTTC. The full variable domain, its missing parts supplied by reference TRBV9 and TRBJ2-7, is DSGVTQTPKHLITATGQRVTLRCSPRSGDLSVYWYQQSLDQGLQFLIQYYNGEERAKGNILERFSAQQFPDLHSELNLSSLELGDSALYFCASSVGEGRTYEQYFGPGTRLTVT.

The chain employs TRBV23-1 and TRBJ1-6; D gene ambiguous. TRBV23-1 is flagged as an ORF with uncertain function. Trimming took off 5 bases at V and 9 bases at J, with 17 bases between the two ends. This CDR3 region has 15 residues. CDR3 sequence reads: CASSCRQGVLSPLHF. In nucleotides, the CDR3 is TGCGCCAGCAGTTGCCGACAAGGAGTGCTTTCACCCCTCCACTTT.

This clone was found once. The chain couples TRBV5-1 to TRBJ2-7; 7 bases map to TRBD1. In germline, CDR1 is SGHRS, CDR2 YFSETQ. V lost 0 bases and J lost 6; bases outside the gene matches: 9. The CDR3 spans 15 residues. CDR3 sequence (DNA): TGCGCCAGCAGCTTGGCCGGGACAGTCTTTTCCGAGCAGTACTTC. Translating gives CASSLAGTVFSEQYF.

CDR3 nucleotides: TGTGCCAGCAGCTTTGCACAGGGGGGCTATGGCTACACCTTC. It specifies CASSFAQGGYGYTF. V is TRBV11-2 and J is TRBJ1-2; 8 bases match TRBD1. The CDR3 totals 14 residues. The germline CDR1 and CDR2 sequences are SGHAT and FQNNGV. The V and J ends lost 3 bases and 4 bases, in that order; junction bases with no gene match: 4.

The chain uses TRBV5-1 and TRBJ1-1, with TRBD1 matching over 12 bases. J was trimmed by 6 bases and V by 4 bases; bases with no gene match: 7. CDR1 SGHRS and CDR2 YFSETQ come from the germline V gene. The CDR3 is made up of 15 amino acids. CDR3 in DNA: TGCGCCAGCAGCACGGGGGACAGGGGGCAGGCTGAAGCTTTCTTT. It encodes CASSTGDRGQAEAFF.

The chain joins TRBV7-8 to TRBJ1-1, with unresolved D. Germline CDR1 reads SGHVS; CDR2 reads FQNEAQ. This CDR3 is 13 amino acids long. Trimming took off 2 bases at V and 10 bases at J, with 14 bases between the two ends. Written as DNA, the CDR3 is TGTGCCAGCAGCTTACGGGGTAGGGCTGGAGCTTTCTTT. This encodes CASSLRGRAGAFF.

In DNA, the CDR3 is TGTGCCAGTAGTATTAGTTTAGGGGTGAACTATGGCTACACCTTC. Translating it yields CASSISLGVNYGYTF. V usage is TRBV19 and J usage is TRBJ1-2; a weak D match, TRBD1 (5 bases). Germline CDR1 LNHDA, CDR2 SQIVND (reference sequence). The CDR3 runs 15 residues. V was shortened by 3 bases and J by 2 bases, with 13 bases between the two germline ends.

The V and J genes are TRBV19 and TRBJ2-2; TRBD2 matches at 11 bases. The trim removed 7 bases at V and 7 bases at J, leaving 5 bases unmatched. The CDR3 is made up of 14 amino acids. Germline assignment: CDR1 LNHDA and CDR2 SQIVND (reference sequence). CDR3 coding DNA: TGTGCCAGTACCGTCGGGACTAGCGGCGGGGAGCTGTTTTTT. Residues: CASTVGTSGGELFF.

The chain employs TRBV5-1 and TRBJ1-2; 8 bases fit TRBD1. The CDR3 contains 15 residues. Per germline, CDR1 SGHRS and CDR2 YFSETQ. V lost 3 bases to trimming and J lost 4 bases; unmatched junction nucleotides: 8. CDR3 region: CASSSAGGKAYGYTF. CDR3 coding DNA: TGCGCCAGCAGCTCTGCAGGGGGCAAAGCCTATGGCTACACCTTC. Together with reference TRBV5-1 and TRBJ1-2, the CDR3 gives the full variable domain: KAGVTQTPRYLIKTRGQQVTLSCSPISGHRSVSWYQQTPGQGLQFLFEYFSETQRNKGNFPGRFSGRQFSNSRSEMNVSTLELGDSALYLCASSSAGGKAYGYTFGSGTRLTVV.

The genes are TRBV10-3 and TRBJ2-7; D is undetermined. With 3 bases removed from V and 3 bases from J, the gap between germline ends came to 6 bases. CDR1 is ENHRY and CDR2 is SYGVKD in the germline V gene. The CDR3 loop spans 12 amino acids. CDR3 DNA sequence: TGTGCCATCAGTGAAACCAGCTACGAGCAGTACTTC. This translates into CAISETSYEQYF.

This chain joins TRBV23-1 and TRBJ1-4; D might be TRBD1 (5 bases). TRBV23-1 is filed as an ORF, its function uncertain. This CDR3 has 13 amino acids. V was shortened by 8 bases and J by 8 bases, with 15 bases between the two germline ends. CDR3 amino acids: CASETELSEKLFF. The CDR3 DNA reads as TGCGCCAGCGAGACAGAGCTGTCAGAAAAACTGTTTTTT.

V and J are TRBV15 and TRBJ1-1, with D possibly being TRBD1 (5 bases). The CDR3 runs to 14 residues. Germline CDR1 reads LNHNV; CDR2 reads YYDKDF (reference sequence). Trimming took off 0 bases at V and 4 bases at J, with 9 bases between the two ends. CDR3 protein: CATSRDVGGTEAFF. The CDR3 nucleotides are TGTGCCACCAGCAGAGATGTTGGGGGCACTGAAGCTTTCTTT.

The chain carries TRBV7-8 and TRBJ2-7; TRBD1 agrees at 9 bases. Germline V gives CDR1 SGHVS, CDR2 FQNEAQ. Trimming cost V 5 bases and J 6 bases; bases outside gene matches: 8. The CDR3 runs to 14 residues. CDR3: CASSPGQGISEQYF. As DNA, the CDR3 is TGTGCCAGCAGCCCAGGACAGGGGATATCCGAGCAGTACTTC.

The chain combines TRBV6-6 with TRBJ2-7; D is unresolved. Trimming left V 4 bases short and J 0 bases short, with 13 bases between. CDR1 and CDR2 from the germline V gene are MNHNY and SVGAGI (reference sequence). This CDR3 comprises 15 residues. The CDR3 sequence: CASSSPWTDSYEQYF. The CDR3 DNA sequence: TGTGCCAGCAGTTCTCCATGGACGGACTCCTACGAGCAGTACTTC.

This clone was seen only a few times. CDR3 residues: CASSFMTGGGTEAFF. The CDR3 nucleotides read TGTGCCAGTAGTTTCATGACAGGGGGAGGCACTGAAGCTTTCTTT. This rearrangement joins TRBV19 to TRBJ1-1, with TRBD1 identical over 9 bases. Germline-derived CDR1 and CDR2 are LNHDA and SQIVND (reference sequence). This CDR3 comprises 15 residues. The V gene end was trimmed by 5 bases and the J gene end by 4 bases; junction bases not matched to a gene: 8.

The chain has TRBV29-1 and TRBJ1-4; TRBD1 might be the D (5 bases). The CDR3 has 15 residues. Trimming pared 6 bases from V and 0 bases from J, leaving 14 bases between. Germline CDR1 reads SQVTM; CDR2 reads ANQGSEA. The CDR3 reads CSVRHTTATNEKLFF. The CDR3 DNA reads as TGCAGCGTCCGACACACGACAGCAACTAATGAAAAACTGTTTTTT.